Below are 22 T cell receptor beta chains sequenced from a single sample in a study of T cell responses to AZD1222 COVID-19 vaccine. The repertoire was sequenced with immunoSEQ multiplex PCR; TCRdb's copy has only in-frame clones and lacks some. The data show about 110,000 clones, more than 65% seen once. This specimen consisted of peripheral blood, obtained on day 0 of AZD1222 vaccination. These receptors originate from an adult in good health.

The rearrangement joins TRBV28 to TRBJ1-2, with 7 nucleotides matching TRBD1. The CDR3 is made up of 14 amino acids. V shed 5 bases and J 0 bases; nucleotides not matched to a gene: 3. Germline CDR1 reads MDHEN; CDR2 reads SYDVKM. In DNA, the CDR3 is TGTGCCAGCAGTACAGGGACAGCTAACTATGGCTACACCTTC. This encodes CASSTGTANYGYTF.

The CDR3 DNA follows: TGTGCCAGCAGCTGGACAACAGGGGGCTCCTACGAGCAGTACTTC. It is translated as CASSWTTGGSYEQYF. The genes are TRBV11-1 and TRBJ2-7, with 8 bases identical to TRBD1. The CDR3 consists of 15 residues. Losses at the gene ends were 4 bases for V and 0 bases for J; bases not matched to a gene: 5. Germline CDR1 SGHAT, CDR2 FQDESV (reference sequence).

The rearrangement links TRBV30 to TRBJ1-2; D is undetermined. Germline V lookup: CDR1 GTSNPN, CDR2 SVGIG (reference sequence). The V gene lost 0 bases and the J gene lost 4 bases, with 3 bases spanning the gap. This CDR3 is built from 11 residues. CDR3 in DNA: TGTGCCTGGAGTGTGTCCTATGGCTACACCTTC. It is translated as CAWSVSYGYTF.

The V and J genes are TRBV7-2 and TRBJ2-7, with TRBD2 as a possible D gene (6 bases). The CDR3 totals 15 residues. Trimming shortened V by 1 base and J by 2 bases, and 12 bases separated the two germline ends. CDR1 and CDR2 (germline): SGHTA, FQGNSA. CDR3 region: CASSLGGDPTYEQYF. Written as DNA, the CDR3 is TGTGCCAGCAGCTTAGGGGGGGACCCAACCTACGAGCAGTACTTC. The full variable domain, in which reference TRBV7-2 and TRBJ2-7 provide the parts outside the CDR3, is GAGVSQSPSNKVTEKGKDVELRCDPISGHTALYWYRQSLGQGLEFLIYFQGNSAPDKSGLPSDRFSAERTGGSVSTLTIQRTQQEDSAVYLCASSLGGDPTYEQYFGPGTRLTVT.

The chain joins TRBV19 to TRBJ2-1; D is possibly TRBD2 (5 bases). This CDR3 is 20 amino acids long. Germline CDR1 and CDR2: LNHDA and SQIVND (reference sequence). The V gene lost 6 bases and the J gene lost 0 bases, with 27 bases spanning the gap. The CDR3: CASSSHSDFDNFSSYNEQFF. The CDR3 bases are TGTGCCAGTAGCAGCCATTCGGACTTTGACAATTTTAGCTCCTACAATGAGCAGTTCTTC. The complete variable domain, with remaining parts taken from reference TRBV19 and TRBJ2-1, reads DGGITQSPKYLFRKEGQNVTLSCEQNLNHDAMYWYRQDPGQGLRLIYYSQIVNDFQKGDIAEGYSVSREKKESFPLTVTSAQKNPTAFYLCASSSHSDFDNFSSYNEQFFGPGTRLTVL.

By frequency in the sample, this clone is medium-sized. This rearrangement joins TRBV4-3 to TRBJ2-1; maybe TRBD2 (6 bases). The CDR3 runs to 15 residues. Germline CDR1 reads LGHNA; CDR2 reads YSLEER. Trimming cost V 0 bases and J 3 bases, with 9 bases left between them. The CDR3 here is CASSQDMGLYNEQFF. The CDR3 bases are TGCGCCAGCAGCCAAGATATGGGACTCTACAATGAGCAGTTCTTC.

The chain links TRBV6-5 to TRBJ1-2; D is possibly TRBD1 (5 bases). V gave up 2 bases and J gave up 4 bases, with 14 bases separating them. The CDR3 length is 15 residues. The germline V gene has CDR1 MNHEY and CDR2 SVGAGI. Written as DNA, the CDR3 is TGTGCCAGCAGTTACGGGGAGGCAGGGACCTATGGCTACACCTTC. Protein: CASSYGEAGTYGYTF.

V usage is TRBV27 and J usage is TRBJ2-3; 9 bases match TRBD1. Trimming at V came to 4 bases and at J to 3 bases, leaving 5 bases not matched to a gene. The V gene's germline CDR1 is MNHEY and CDR2 SMNVEV (reference sequence). CDR3 size: 15 residues. The CDR3 protein is CASSSTGQGTDTQYF. CDR3 DNA sequence: TGTGCCAGCAGTTCCACAGGACAGGGGACAGATACGCAGTATTTT.

This clone was detected only once. This rearrangement joins TRBV5-1 to TRBJ1-2; 9 bases are a match to TRBD1. Per the germline V gene, CDR1 is SGHRS and CDR2 is YFSETQ. V was clipped by 4 bases and J by 7 bases; unmatched bases: 8. CDR3 length equals 14 residues. As DNA, the CDR3 is TGCGCCAGCAGCCCCGGAACAGGGGGCGTTGGCTACACCTTC. Amino acid sequence: CASSPGTGGVGYTF.

This chain connects TRBV7-2 to TRBJ2-3, with 8 bases lining up with TRBD2. The CDR3 runs 16 residues. The V gene end was trimmed by 2 bases and the J gene end by 6 bases; junction bases not matched to a gene: 10. CDR1 and CDR2 (germline): SGHTA, FQGNSA. The CDR3 loop is CASSLSSGPIGDTQYF. Here the CDR3 DNA reads TGTGCCAGCAGCTTATCTAGCGGGCCTATAGGGGATACGCAGTATTTT.

The chain is built from TRBV12-3 or TRBV12-4 and TRBJ2-7, with D unresolved. This CDR3 spans 13 amino acids. V lost 6 bases, J lost 2 bases, and 11 bases lay in between. CDR3 amino acids: CASRQPFPYEQYF. CDR3 DNA: TGTGCCAGCAGGCAGCCGTTCCCCTACGAGCAGTACTTC.

The chain joins TRBV9 to TRBJ1-1; no reliable D call. The ends were cut back, 5 bases at V and 2 bases at J, with 13 bases in the middle. In germline, CDR1 is SGDLS, CDR2 YYNGEE. The CDR3 sequence is 14 residues long. DNA of the CDR3: TGTGCCAGCAGGCCCGGGAAAACAAACACTGAAGCTTTCTTT. This gives the protein CASRPGKTNTEAFF.

The chain uses TRBV28 and TRBJ1-2, with D uncertain. Germline CDR1 and CDR2: MDHEN and SYDVKM. Trimming removed 1 base from V and 0 bases from J, with 6 bases in between. This CDR3 region has 14 residues. CDR3 sequence reads: CASSLSVSNYGYTF. In DNA form, the CDR3 reads TGTGCCAGCAGTTTATCCGTCTCTAACTATGGCTACACCTTC.

The chain uses TRBV6-5 and TRBJ1-1; D is perhaps TRBD1 (6 bases). The germline V gene encodes CDR1 MNHEY and CDR2 SVGAGI. CDR3 length: 14 residues. Trimming stripped 6 bases from V and 4 bases from J, with 15 bases between. The DNA of the CDR3 is TGTGCCAGCAGCTACAGGGAAATGGCCACTGAAGCTTTCTTT. As protein: CASSYREMATEAFF.

The V gene is TRBV19, the J gene TRBJ2-5; 8 nucleotides agree with TRBD2. Germline V gene lookup returns CDR1 LNHDA and CDR2 SQIVND (reference sequence). The length of the CDR3 is 17 residues. V was pared by 3 bases and J by 5 bases, with 14 bases of the junction left unmatched. This CDR3 reads CASSIRRLAGGSETQYF. The CDR3 region has the DNA TGTGCCAGTAGTATCCGAAGGTTGGCGGGAGGATCGGAGACCCAGTACTTC. Together with reference TRBV19 and TRBJ2-5, the CDR3 gives the full variable domain: DGGITQSPKYLFRKEGQNVTLSCEQNLNHDAMYWYRQDPGQGLRLIYYSQIVNDFQKGDIAEGYSVSREKKESFPLTVTSAQKNPTAFYLCASSIRRLAGGSETQYFGPGTRLLVL.

This clone was detected only once. V usage is TRBV7-3 and J usage is TRBJ2-1; TRBD2 agrees at 14 bases. Trimming at V came to 4 bases and at J to 9 bases, leaving 5 bases not matched to a gene. This CDR3 contains 15 residues. The germline V gene encodes CDR1 SGHTA and CDR2 FQGTGA. The CDR3: CASSSGTSGRGEQFF. The CDR3 region has the DNA TGTGCCAGCAGCTCCGGGACTAGCGGGAGAGGTGAGCAGTTCTTC.

The V and J genes are TRBV11-2 and TRBJ2-1; 9 bases agree with TRBD2. V shed 5 bases, J shed 4 bases, and the junction held 9 bases outside the gene matches. This CDR3 has 16 residues. Per the germline V gene, CDR1 is SGHAT and CDR2 is FQNNGV. CDR3 in amino acids: CASSLTRLAGYNEQFF. The CDR3 nucleotides read TGTGCCAGCAGCCTTACCCGGCTAGCGGGATACAATGAGCAGTTCTTC.

The chain is built from TRBV27 and TRBJ2-7, with 9 bases fitting TRBD1. There are 14 residues in the CDR3. CDR1 is MNHEY and CDR2 is SMNVEV in the germline V gene (reference sequence). V lost 5 bases, J lost 7 bases, and 9 bases stayed unmatched. The CDR3 sequence: CASSQGQGLREQYF. The CDR3 DNA reads TGTGCCAGCAGTCAGGGACAGGGACTTCGGGAGCAGTACTTC.

The CDR3 loop is CASSLGPHGDNEQFF. The CDR3 nucleotides are TGTGCCAGCAGCTTGGGCCCCCATGGGGACAATGAGCAGTTCTTC. This chain uses TRBV5-4 with TRBJ2-1; no definite D call. The germline V gene encodes CDR1 SGHNT and CDR2 YYREEE (reference sequence). The V end was cut by 0 bases, the J end by 5 bases, with 12 bases between. The CDR3 spans 15 residues.

The rearrangement links TRBV6-1 to TRBJ2-5; possible D gene TRBD1, 5 bases. The V and J ends lost 3 bases and 4 bases respectively, with 15 bases between them. The germline CDR1 and CDR2 sequences are MNHNS and SASEGT. This CDR3 comprises 15 residues. The DNA for the CDR3 is TGTGCCAGCAGTGATAAGGGGTTTACGCGAGAGACCCAGTACTTC. It codes for CASSDKGFTRETQYF.

This clone was detected a few times. The gene calls are TRBV6-1 and TRBJ1-1; no reliable D call. CDR1 MNHNS and CDR2 SASEGT come from the germline V gene. This CDR3 spans 17 amino acids. The ends were cut back, 2 bases at V and 0 bases at J, with 16 bases in the middle. CDR3 residues: CASSELPGVGMNTEAFF. The CDR3 DNA follows: TGTGCCAGCAGTGAACTTCCTGGGGTAGGCATGAACACTGAAGCTTTCTTT.

The chain uses TRBV6-5 and TRBJ1-5; D is unresolved. Trimming pared 6 bases from V and 4 bases from J, leaving 10 bases between. Germline V gene lookup returns CDR1 MNHEY and CDR2 SVGAGI. The CDR3 has 13 amino acids. CDR3 sequence reads: CASRAIMNQPQHF. For the CDR3, the DNA is TGTGCCAGCAGGGCGATAATGAATCAGCCCCAGCATTTT.